The 23 T cell receptor beta chains in this list originate from one sample, sequenced in a study of OX40 agonist ivuxolimab in advanced cancers. Clones were read by immunoSEQ multiplex PCR, and TCRdb kept only the in-frame ones, dropping some. Of roughly 70,000 clones listed, approximately 80% were seen once; the top ten hold around 0.96%. Specimen: CD4+ or CD8+ T cells sorted from blood, collected in a trial of the OX40 agonist ivuxolimab. Receptors originate from an adult with an advanced solid tumor such as melanoma, head and neck, liver or kidney cancer.

The chain couples TRBV2 to TRBJ2-2; 10 bases agree with TRBD1. CDR1 is SNHLY and CDR2 is FYNNEI in the germline V gene. The CDR3 has 13 amino acids. With V trimmed by 9 bases and J by 4 bases, 2 bases remained unmatched. The CDR3 reads CARGTGATGELFF. The CDR3, as DNA: TGTGCCAGAGGGACAGGGGCCACCGGGGAGCTGTTTTTT. Based on the CDR3 plus reference TRBV2 and TRBJ2-2, the full variable domain is EPEVTQTPSHQVTQMGQEVILRCVPISNHLYFYWYRQILGQKVEFLVSFYNNEISEKSEIFDDQFSVERPDGSNFTLKIRSTKLEDSAMYFCARGTGATGELFFGEGSRLTVL.

This chain links TRBV19 with TRBJ2-7; a possible D gene is TRBD2 (5 bases). Germline V gives CDR1 LNHDA, CDR2 SQIVND (reference sequence). The CDR3 has 15 residues. V was trimmed by 0 bases and J by 2 bases, leaving 11 bases between them. CDR3 bases: TGTGCCAGTAGTATAGATCCCGGACTGGCCTACGAGCAGTACTTC. Its translation is CASSIDPGLAYEQYF.

This clone was seen only once. V is TRBV29-1 and J is TRBJ1-3; D call uncertain. The V gene lost 3 bases and the J gene lost 3 bases, with 3 bases spanning the gap. Germline CDR1 reads SQVTM; CDR2 reads ANQGSEA. The CDR3 has 11 amino acids. The CDR3, as DNA: TGCAGCGTTGATGGTGGAAACACCATATATTTT. Amino acid sequence: CSVDGGNTIYF.

This rearrangement joins TRBV5-1 to TRBJ2-1; 13 bases are a match to TRBD2. CDR3 size: 15 residues. CDR1 is SGHRS, CDR2 YFSETQ, per germline. With 5 bases clipped from V and 5 bases from J, the junction kept 4 bases outside the gene matches. The DNA of the CDR3 is TGCGCCAGCAGGAAACTAGCGGGGGGGAACAATGAGCAGTTCTTC. Encoded protein: CASRKLAGGNNEQFF.

V gene TRBV19 combines with J gene TRBJ2-7; possibly TRBD1 for D (6 bases). The germline CDR1 and CDR2 sequences are LNHDA and SQIVND (reference sequence). The CDR3 totals 15 residues. Trimming left V 5 bases short and J 0 bases short, with 14 bases between. The CDR3 loop reads CASSAEGGSSYEQYF. CDR3 nucleotide sequence: TGTGCCAGTAGTGCTGAAGGGGGAAGCTCCTACGAGCAGTACTTC.

V gene TRBV5-1 combines with J gene TRBJ2-1; D possibly corresponds to TRBD2 (6 bases). The V end was cut by 6 bases, the J end by 0 bases, with 13 bases between. Germline CDR1 SGHRS, CDR2 YFSETQ. The CDR3 is made up of 15 amino acids. CDR3 coding DNA: TGCGCCAGCACCTCTCGGGGGAGCTCCTACAATGAGCAGTTCTTC. Residues: CASTSRGSSYNEQFF.

At least ten counts were recorded for this clone. The chain combines TRBV2 with TRBJ1-3; D uncertain. Deletions cut 9 bases from V and 0 bases from J, with 9 bases between. The CDR3 consists of 13 residues. Per the germline V gene, CDR1 is SNHLY and CDR2 is FYNNEI. CDR3 nucleotide sequence: TGTGCCAGTTCGTTCAGCTCTGGAAACACCATATATTTT. Amino acid sequence: CASSFSSGNTIYF.

This clone has only a few counts. The chain couples TRBV19 to TRBJ1-2; TRBD1 aligns across 8 bases. The CDR3 totals 15 residues. V lost 4 bases to trimming and J lost 0 bases; unmatched junction nucleotides: 4. Germline V lookup: CDR1 LNHDA, CDR2 SQIVND (reference sequence). CDR3 protein: CASSTTGATNYGYTF. In nucleotides, the CDR3 is TGTGCCAGTAGTACGACAGGGGCCACTAACTATGGCTACACCTTC.

This clone was counted a few times. V and J are TRBV11-2 and TRBJ2-6, with 9 bases lining up with TRBD1. CDR3 length equals 15 residues. Germline CDR1 is SGHAT and CDR2 is FQNNGV. With 8 bases clipped from V and 9 bases from J, the junction kept 11 bases outside the gene matches. CDR3 region: CASSRSPGQGNVLTF. The CDR3 nucleotides are TGTGCCAGCTCACGCTCCCCGGGACAGGGCAACGTCCTGACTTTC. Based on the CDR3 plus reference TRBV11-2 and TRBJ2-6, the full variable domain is EAGVAQSPRYKIIEKRQSVAFWCNPISGHATLYWYQQILGQGPKLLIQFQNNGVVDDSQLPKDRFSAERLKGVDSTLKIQPAKLEDSAVYLCASSRSPGQGNVLTFGAGSRLTVL.

The chain recombines TRBV5-1 with TRBJ1-2, with D tentatively TRBD1 (6 bases). Germline V gene data show CDR1 as SGHRS and CDR2 as YFSETQ. The V gene lost 1 base and the J gene lost 8 bases, with 12 bases spanning the gap. CDR3 length: 13 amino acids. CDR3 protein: CASSLFRGGGYTF. CDR3 sequence (DNA): TGCGCCAGCAGCTTGTTCAGGGGCGGAGGCTACACCTTC.

V and J are TRBV11-1 and TRBJ2-1; 9 positions match TRBD2. The trim removed 3 bases at V and 0 bases at J, leaving 9 bases unmatched. CDR3 size: 18 residues. Germline CDR1 reads SGHAT; CDR2 reads FQDESV (reference sequence). CDR3 sequence: CASSFRALSGGSYNEQFF. CDR3 DNA sequence: TGTGCCAGCAGCTTTAGGGCCCTTAGCGGGGGCTCCTACAATGAGCAGTTCTTC.

J is TRBJ1-1 and V is TRBV5-4; D call uncertain. Trimming stripped 0 bases from V and 2 bases from J, with 8 bases between. The CDR3 extends over 14 amino acids. Germline CDR1 is SGHNT and CDR2 is YYREEE (reference sequence). CDR3 coding DNA: TGTGCCAGCAGCTTGGCCCCTCCAAACACTGAAGCTTTCTTT. This sequence encodes CASSLAPPNTEAFF. The full variable domain, rest sourced from reference TRBV5-4 and TRBJ1-1, is ETGVTQSPTHLIKTRGQQVTLRCSSQSGHNTVSWYQQALGQGPQFIFQYYREEENGRGNFPPRFSGLQFPNYSSELNVNALELDDSALYLCASSLAPPNTEAFFGQGTRLTVV.

The V and J genes are TRBV7-9 and TRBJ1-2; D is perhaps TRBD1 (6 bases). Germline V gene sequence: CDR1 SEHNR, CDR2 FQNEAQ (reference sequence). CDR3 length: 15 amino acids. V lost 1 base and J lost 2, with 11 bases in between. The CDR3 loop reads CASSLGQGLNYGYTF. CDR3 nucleotides: TGTGCCAGCAGCTTAGGTCAGGGGCTAAACTATGGCTACACCTTC.

The chain couples TRBV5-6 to TRBJ2-7; tentatively, D is TRBD2 (5 bases). V lost 7 bases and J lost 2, with 16 bases in between. From germline, CDR1 is SGHDT and CDR2 YYEEEE. This CDR3 spans 14 amino acids. CDR3 sequence (DNA): TGTGCCAGCCTCCCTGAGGGATTCCCCTACGAGCAGTACTTC. It translates to CASLPEGFPYEQYF.

V is TRBV23-1 and J is TRBJ1-1, with TRBD1 matching 8 bases. TRBV23-1 is an ORF for which the function is uncertain. This CDR3 is built from 14 residues. V lost 4 bases to trimming and J lost 1 base; unmatched junction nucleotides: 2. The CDR3 nucleotides read TGCGCCAGCAGTCTGGACAGGGCGAACACTGAAGCTTTCTTT. Residues: CASSLDRANTEAFF.

This clone was counted a few times. The rearrangement joins TRBV7-9 to TRBJ1-5; D is perhaps TRBD1 (6 bases). V lost 5 bases, J lost 1 base, and 15 bases lay in between. CDR3 length: 16 residues. Germline V gives CDR1 SEHNR, CDR2 FQNEAQ (reference sequence). This CDR3 reads CASSHHTGNSNQPQHF. Written as DNA, the CDR3 is TGTGCCAGCAGCCATCACACAGGGAACAGCAATCAGCCCCAGCATTTT.

V is TRBV5-1 and J is TRBJ2-1; tentatively, D is TRBD2 (6 bases). Germline CDR1 and CDR2: SGHRS and YFSETQ. This CDR3 region has 15 residues. Trimming pared 4 bases from V and 1 base from J, leaving 12 bases between. CDR3 protein: CASSVPSGSYNEQFF. The DNA of the CDR3 is TGCGCCAGCAGCGTTCCGAGCGGGTCCTACAATGAGCAGTTCTTC.

V gene TRBV6-6 combines with J gene TRBJ2-7, with 12 bases lining up with TRBD2. The CDR3 totals 14 residues. Per the germline V gene, CDR1 is MNHNY and CDR2 is SVGAGI (reference sequence). With 0 bases clipped from V and 6 bases from J, the junction kept 0 bases outside the gene matches. DNA of the CDR3: TGTGCCAGCAGTTACTCGACTAGCGGGGGCGAGCAGTACTTC. Amino acid sequence: CASSYSTSGGEQYF.

The CDR3 nucleotides read TGTGCCAGCAGTTACACCATCGCGGGAACTGGAAACACCATATATTTT. Protein product: CASSYTIAGTGNTIYF. The chain has TRBV6-6 and TRBJ1-3; no definite D call. The germline CDR1 and CDR2 sequences are MNHNY and SVGAGI (reference sequence). Trimming removed 2 bases at V and 2 bases at J, with 13 bases between. The CDR3 contains 16 residues.

The chain employs TRBV6-4 and TRBJ1-6; D remains unclear. Germline loops: CDR1 MRHNA, CDR2 SNTAGT. The V and J ends lost 6 bases and 7 bases respectively, with 13 bases between them. The CDR3 has 14 amino acids. The CDR3 region is CASRREAGNSPLHF. CDR3 nucleotide sequence: TGTGCCAGCAGGAGGGAGGCCGGCAATTCACCCCTCCACTTT.

The CDR3 nucleotides read TGCGCCAGCAGCCCAGGACCGCTTTCCTATGGCTACACCTTC. Its protein is CASSPGPLSYGYTF. The V and J genes are TRBV4-1 and TRBJ1-2; D is unresolved. The germline CDR1 and CDR2 sequences are MGHRA and YSYEKL. This CDR3 has 14 residues. V was cut by 4 bases and J by 4 bases, with 13 bases left in between.

This chain joins TRBV5-1 and TRBJ1-1; a possible D gene is TRBD1 (5 bases). The length of the CDR3 is 18 residues. Germline lookup yields CDR1 SGHRS and CDR2 YFSETQ. V was shortened by 3 bases and J by 0 bases, with 21 bases between the two germline ends. CDR3 nucleotide sequence: TGCGCCAGCAGCTATGTTGCCGCCCGACAGCAGATGAACACTGAAGCTTTCTTT. Encoded protein: CASSYVAARQQMNTEAFF.

This clone was seen a handful of times. This chain's CDR3 is CASSPGLVPAYEQYF. The CDR3, as DNA: TGTGCCAGCAGCCCGGGACTAGTCCCCGCCTACGAGCAGTACTTC. The chain carries TRBV5-6 and TRBJ2-7, with TRBD2 matching 8 bases. Germline CDR1 SGHDT, CDR2 YYEEEE. The V gene end was trimmed by 4 bases and the J gene end by 2 bases; junction bases not matched to a gene: 8. The CDR3 is 15 residues long.